The subject of this entry is one TCR beta chain. No antigen is known for it. The J segment lost 0 bases and the V segment lost 5 bases, leaving 13 bases of the junction unmatched. This CDR3 spans 20 amino acids. Germline V CDR1 and CDR2: MNHEY, SVGEGT. This specimen comes from a study of blood T cells in healthy people across ages. A second PCR, run for roughly 7 to 12 cycles, used a sample-barcoded 5' primer plus a J-beta primer mix. Every single cDNA molecule received a tag from a template-switch adaptor with 12 random nucleotides. TCRdb re-derived calls from the 5' RACE reads in MiXCR, one entry per CDR3 protein. The profile shows hundreds of thousands of distinct CDR3 sequences, roughly three fifths of them singletons. Broader study findings: There were more naive CD4+ cells and higher diversity in long-lived donors than in aged donors.

V and J are TRBV6-2 or TRBV6-3 and TRBJ2-1; 13 positions agree with TRBD2. Sequencing input: blood. The origin of this receptor is a middle-aged man in good health. CDR3 in amino acids: CASSKPRLAGGPFSYNEQFF. The CDR3 DNA sequence: TGTGCCAGCAGTAAACCTAGACTAGCGGGAGGACCATTCTCCTACAATGAGCAGTTCTTC.